These 27 T cell receptor beta chains originate from one sample sequenced in a study of cytomegalovirus exposure and HLA in healthy donors. Primers included in the PCR were 60 Vbeta and 13 Jbeta primers. The data were produced by immunoSEQ multiplex PCR, yet TCRdb's version contains in-frame clones alone and is incomplete. The repertoire holds fewer than 150,000 clones, with roughly 75% as singletons. The sample comprised PBMCs. The receptor set was obtained from a man in his thirties or forties in good health.

This clone was seen more than once but under ten times. This rearrangement joins TRBV7-9 to TRBJ2-4; 12 nucleotides align to TRBD2. Trimming cost V 5 bases and J 6 bases; bases outside gene matches: 11. This CDR3 region has 17 residues. CDR1 is SEHNR and CDR2 is FQNEAQ in the germline V gene (reference sequence). The CDR3 spells CASSKKRLAGGGNIQYF. The CDR3 nucleotides are TGTGCCAGCAGCAAAAAAAGGCTAGCGGGAGGGGGAAACATTCAGTACTTC.

The rearrangement joins TRBV19 to TRBJ2-7; 8 bases are a match to TRBD1. This CDR3 comprises 15 residues. Germline trimming cut 1 base from V and 2 bases from J; bases unmatched to any gene: 4. The germline V gene encodes CDR1 LNHDA and CDR2 SQIVND (reference sequence). CDR3 DNA sequence: TGTGCCAGTAGTATAGCGGGACAGGAAACCTACGAGCAGTACTTC. Its protein product is CASSIAGQETYEQYF.

This clone was seen a handful of times. The chain uses TRBV12-5 and TRBJ2-7; unclear D gene. The CDR3 has 13 residues. Germline V gene data show CDR1 as LGHNT and CDR2 as FRNRAP. V lost 6 bases to trimming and J lost 2 bases, with 11 bases between them. CDR3 sequence reads: CASGSDLAYEQYF. The CDR3 DNA is TGTGCTAGTGGATCCGACTTGGCCTACGAGCAGTACTTC.

This chain connects TRBV28 to TRBJ2-7; 7 nucleotides agree with TRBD1. With V trimmed by 0 bases and J by 0 bases, 2 bases remained unmatched. CDR3 length: 15 residues. Germline CDR1 reads MDHEN; CDR2 reads SYDVKM. The CDR3 region has the DNA TGTGCCAGCAGTTTATGGGGACAGTCCTCCTACGAGCAGTACTTC. Amino acids: CASSLWGQSSYEQYF.

This rearrangement joins TRBV2 to TRBJ1-6; D gene unclear. This CDR3 is built from 15 residues. Trimming stripped 4 bases from V and 7 bases from J, with 14 bases between. Germline CDR1 reads SNHLY; CDR2 reads FYNNEI. CDR3 in amino acids: CASSAETLFNSPLHF. The DNA for the CDR3 is TGTGCCAGCAGTGCAGAAACCTTATTCAATTCACCCCTCCACTTT.

The chain uses TRBV5-1 and TRBJ2-5; perhaps TRBD1 as D (5 bases). The J call may be wrong; the DNA end is better matched by TRBJ2-7. The CDR3 extends over 14 amino acids. CDR1 is SGHRS, CDR2 YFSETQ, per germline. The CDR3 protein is CASSPLGAGYEQYF. CDR3 nucleotides: TGCGCCAGCAGCCCCTTAGGAGCAGGGTACGAGCAGTACTTC.

The chain combines TRBV11-3 with TRBJ1-1; 8 nucleotides agree with TRBD1. Trimming removed 0 bases from V and 5 bases from J; junction bases left unmatched: 8. The germline V gene has CDR1 SGHNT and CDR2 YENEEA. The CDR3 extends over 16 amino acids. CDR3 protein: CASSLDPGGKGTEAFF. DNA of the CDR3: TGTGCCAGCAGCTTAGATCCAGGGGGCAAAGGAACTGAAGCTTTCTTT.

V is TRBV7-2 and J is TRBJ1-2; no definite D call. This CDR3 region has 13 residues. Trimming shortened V by 1 base and J by 8 bases, and 11 bases separated the two germline ends. Germline CDR1 SGHTA, CDR2 FQGNSA. CDR3 sequence reads: CASSLVLGVGYTF. CDR3 nucleotides: TGTGCCAGCAGCTTAGTTCTGGGAGTGGGCTACACCTTC.

This clone is classed as medium-sized (0.01 to 0.1%). This chain joins TRBV6-6 and TRBJ2-1; TRBD2 matches 7 bases. The CDR3 loop spans 16 amino acids. J was trimmed by 1 base and V by 0 bases; bases with no gene match: 3. CDR1 is MNHNY, CDR2 SVGAGI, per germline (reference sequence). The CDR3 loop reads CASSYSAGVSYNEQFF. As DNA, the CDR3 is TGTGCCAGCAGTTACTCGGCGGGAGTTTCCTACAATGAGCAGTTCTTC.

The chain has TRBV5-4 and TRBJ2-5, with D perhaps TRBD2 (6 bases). The CDR3 loop spans 13 amino acids. V gave up 9 bases and J gave up 3 bases, with 15 bases separating them. The V gene's germline CDR1 is SGHNT and CDR2 YYREEE (reference sequence). The CDR3 here is CAIAVKREETQYF. The CDR3 DNA follows: TGTGCCATAGCGGTAAAACGGGAAGAGACCCAGTACTTC.

A few counts support this clone. The chain recombines TRBV7-3 with TRBJ2-7; 9 bases align to TRBD2. The trim removed 5 bases at V and 6 bases at J, leaving 14 bases unmatched. Germline V gene data show CDR1 as SGHTA and CDR2 as FQGTGA. This CDR3 spans 16 amino acids. The CDR3: CASSQRAGGYGPEQYF. The CDR3 bases are TGTGCCAGCAGCCAACGAGCGGGAGGTTATGGGCCCGAGCAGTACTTC.

The rearrangement uses TRBV28 and TRBJ1-2; 7 bases align to TRBD1. Losses at the gene ends were 4 bases for V and 6 bases for J; bases not matched to a gene: 11. Germline V CDR1 and CDR2: MDHEN, SYDVKM. CDR3 length: 15 residues. CDR3 sequence: CASSSGDSRGNGYTF. As DNA, the CDR3 is TGTGCCAGCAGTTCCGGGGACAGTCGGGGAAATGGCTACACCTTC.

The gene calls are TRBV28 and TRBJ2-5, with 11 bases fitting TRBD2. Per germline, CDR1 MDHEN and CDR2 SYDVKM. V was clipped by 5 bases and J by 3 bases; unmatched bases: 8. CDR3 length: 16 amino acids. CDR3 sequence: CASSPELAGEEETQYF. DNA of the CDR3: TGTGCCAGCAGTCCAGAACTAGCGGGAGAGGAAGAGACCCAGTACTTC.

The gene calls are TRBV7-9 and TRBJ2-3, with TRBD2 matching 9 bases. The V segment lost 6 bases and the J segment 3 bases; nucleotides outside the gene matches: 7. CDR1 and CDR2 from the germline V gene are SEHNR and FQNEAQ (reference sequence). The CDR3 consists of 15 residues. The CDR3 region has the DNA TGTGCCAGCAGTCCCGGGACTAGCCCTACAGATACGCAGTATTTT. The encoded protein is CASSPGTSPTDTQYF.

The genes are TRBV5-1 and TRBJ2-5; 7 nucleotides line up with TRBD2. This CDR3 is built from 14 residues. Germline loops: CDR1 SGHRS, CDR2 YFSETQ. J gave up 5 bases and V 0 bases, and 4 bases lay outside the gene matches. DNA for the CDR3: TGCGCCAGCAGCTTGGTACTAGCGTCGGAGACCCAGTACTTC. This codes for CASSLVLASETQYF.

V usage is TRBV11-1 and J usage is TRBJ2-3; the match to TRBD1 covers 8 bases. Germline V gives CDR1 SGHAT, CDR2 FQDESV (reference sequence). The CDR3 sequence is 16 residues long. V shed 3 bases and J 0 bases; nucleotides not matched to a gene: 5. The CDR3 loop reads CASSFYGQGSTDTQYF. CDR3 nucleotides: TGTGCCAGCAGCTTTTACGGACAGGGAAGCACAGATACGCAGTATTTT.

The chain links TRBV5-6 to TRBJ2-1, with TRBD2 identical over 10 bases. Germline V CDR1 and CDR2: SGHDT, YYEEEE. V shed 3 bases and J 0 bases; nucleotides not matched to a gene: 9. This CDR3 has 18 amino acids. The CDR3 DNA is TGTGCCAGCAGCTGGCTAGCGGGGGACCCCAGCTCCTACAATGAGCAGTTCTTC. Encoded protein: CASSWLAGDPSSYNEQFF.

Of note for this clone: A junction end diverges from the germline sequence, so it may reflect a read error. The chain uses TRBV4-1 and TRBJ2-2; 9 bases agree with TRBD1. Germline-derived CDR1 and CDR2 are MGHRA and YSYEKL. The CDR3 spans 20 residues. In nucleotides, the CDR3 is TGCGCCAGCAGCCAAGCGGCTCCCGGGACAGGGCGCCCCGAACACCGGGGAGCTGTTTTT. Residues: CASSQAAPGTGRPEHRGAVF.

V is TRBV7-9 and J is TRBJ1-1, with a weak D call TRBD1 (5 bases). V was pared by 5 bases and J by 2 bases, with 9 bases between. CDR1 is SEHNR and CDR2 is FQNEAQ in the germline V gene (reference sequence). The CDR3 loop spans 13 amino acids. CDR3 in amino acids: CASSQTVNTEAFF. CDR3 coding DNA: TGTGCCAGCAGCCAGACAGTTAACACTGAAGCTTTCTTT.

The rearrangement joins TRBV5-1 to TRBJ1-2; 7 bases match TRBD1. The V gene's germline CDR1 is SGHRS and CDR2 YFSETQ. Trimming cost V 4 bases and J 5 bases; bases outside gene matches: 14. The CDR3 contains 16 residues. The CDR3 loop reads CASSKALGTEIYGYTF. CDR3 in DNA: TGCGCCAGCAGCAAGGCTCTGGGGACAGAGATTTATGGCTACACCTTC.

This chain connects TRBV27 to TRBJ1-1, with 7 bases that match TRBD1. CDR1 is MNHEY, CDR2 SMNVEV, per germline (reference sequence). The CDR3 extends over 15 amino acids. J gave up 1 base and V 6 bases, and 8 bases lay outside the gene matches. CDR3 loop: CASSLQGWTNTEAFF. The CDR3 DNA follows: TGTGCCAGCAGCTTACAGGGGTGGACGAACACTGAAGCTTTCTTT.

The chain uses TRBV6-5 and TRBJ2-2, with 7 positions matching TRBD1. The junction had 8 bases not matched to a gene; V was cut back by 6 bases and J by 4 bases. This CDR3 contains 15 residues. CDR1 is MNHEY and CDR2 is SVGAGI in the germline V gene. The CDR3 loop is CASSYRGQGTGELFF. The DNA of the CDR3 is TGTGCCAGCAGCTATAGGGGGCAGGGCACCGGGGAGCTGTTTTTT.

This rearrangement joins TRBV28 to TRBJ1-2, with 7 positions matching TRBD1. Trimming at V came to 1 base and at J to 0 bases, leaving 2 bases not matched to a gene. Germline CDR1 MDHEN, CDR2 SYDVKM. The CDR3 loop spans 15 amino acids. The CDR3 bases are TGTGCCAGCAGTTTATTTGGGACAGCTAACTATGGCTACACCTTC. This codes for CASSLFGTANYGYTF.

The chain couples TRBV10-3 to TRBJ2-7, with TRBD2 identical over 9 bases. Unmatched junction bases numbered 8, after V lost 4 bases and J lost 7 bases. The germline V gene has CDR1 ENHRY and CDR2 SYGVKD. This CDR3 comprises 14 residues. DNA of the CDR3: TGTGCCATCAGTGGGGAACTAGCGGGCGAGGAGCAGTACTTC. It encodes CAISGELAGEEQYF.

The DNA of the CDR3 is TGCGCCAGCAGCACCGATATCTCAGGTATTGAGCAGTTCTTC. As protein: CASSTDISGIEQFF. V gene TRBV5-1 combines with J gene TRBJ2-1; D is undetermined. The CDR3 sequence is 14 residues long. From germline, CDR1 is SGHRS and CDR2 YFSETQ. The ends were cut back, 4 bases at V and 9 bases at J, with 17 bases in the middle.

The genes are TRBV21-1 and TRBJ2-3; the tabulated D call, TRBD2, remains unverified against the DNA. TRBV21-1 is a listed pseudogene. This CDR3 region has 14 residues. CDR3 sequence (DNA): TGTGCCAGCAGCAACCGGGAGTGGACAGATACGCAGTATTTT. It yields the protein CASSNREWTDTQYF.

The chain is built from TRBV6-5 and TRBJ2-4; D possibly corresponds to TRBD2 (7 bases). Germline loops: CDR1 MNHEY, CDR2 SVGAGI. CDR3 length: 15 residues. V dropped 5 bases and J dropped 6 bases, with 17 bases sitting between them. DNA of the CDR3: TGTGCCAGCAGTAGACATCGGGGGGCACGAAACATTCAGTACTTC. It encodes CASSRHRGARNIQYF.